This TCR beta chain emerged from a study of OX40 agonist ivuxolimab in advanced cancers. Study information: Of mixed ages from about 20 to 90 and averaging roughly 64 years, the group was about 86% male. The study's findings and limits: Averaging showed that CD8+ T cells had more expanded clones than CD4+ did.

Method: immunoSEQ multiplex PCR; TCRdb's copy keeps in-frame clones and lacks some. The data show tens of thousands of clones, 80% to 90% seen once. V was shortened by 6 bases and J by 1 base, with 12 bases between the two germline ends. The CDR3 has 14 residues. The germline gives CDR1 SEHNR, CDR2 FQNEAQ (reference sequence). As to this clone: The antigen remains undetermined.

The sequence derives from an adult with an advanced solid tumor such as melanoma, head and neck, liver or kidney cancer. The chain links TRBV7-9 to TRBJ1-1; D gene unclear. Source: CD4+ or CD8+ T cells sorted from blood, taken in a trial of the OX40 agonist ivuxolimab. The CDR3 loop reads CASRHLRGNTEAFF. The CDR3 bases are TGTGCCAGCAGGCACCTTCGGGGGAACACTGAAGCTTTCTTT. Full variable domain (rest looked up from reference TRBV7-9 and TRBJ1-1): DTGVSQNPRHKITKRGQNVTFRCDPISEHNRLYWYRQTLGQGPEFLTYFQNEAQLEKSRLLSDRFSAERPKGSFSTLEIQRTEQGDSAMYLCASRHLRGNTEAFFGQGTRLTVV.